This T cell receptor (beta chain) was recovered during a study of Graves' ophthalmopathy and Graves' hyperthyroidism. Study in general: At the time of initial diagnosis and before any treatment, peripheral blood was collected. Whole-study results and caveats: Researchers report that a 13-signature model separated ophthalmopathy from stable hyperthyroidism, posting around 90% sensitivity and more than 70% specificity. Detection in blood was also observed for most expanded thyroid clonotypes above 0.001 frequency.

This clonotype was seen ten or more times. What it binds is unknown. RNA transcripts provided the template for amplifying TCR beta CDR3 regions. The first-round RT-PCR employed HTBI primers together with the Qiagen OneStep RT-PCR kit. A multiplex PCR was then performed as the second round. Each CDR3 protein is one row after TCRdb ran MiXCR on the multiplex PCR reads. The repertoire holds around 470,000 distinct CDR3 sequences, with 14% as singletons. The CDR3 sequence is 16 residues long. Trimming took 6 bases from V and 3 from J; bases not matched to a gene: 14. CDR1 is MDHEN and CDR2 is SYDVKM in the germline V gene.

This clonotype was obtained from a woman in her 30s with Graves' ophthalmopathy. The specimen sequenced was blood. This chain links TRBV28 with TRBJ2-7; 7 positions agree with TRBD1. CDR3 sequence: CASSRITGETLYEQYF. The CDR3 region has the DNA TGTGCCAGCAGCCGGATAACAGGGGAGACGCTCTACGAGCAGTACTTC.